The 24 T cell receptor beta chains given below trace back to one sample, sequenced in a study of Graves' ophthalmopathy and Graves' hyperthyroidism. Using RNA transcripts, the TCR beta CDR3 regions were amplified. HTBI-primed RT-PCR formed the first round, and a multiplex PCR formed the second. MiXCR, run by TCRdb on the multiplex PCR reads, gives a single entry per CDR3 protein. This sample carries 350,000 to 450,000 distinct CDR3 sequences, approximately 20% of them seen once, and the ten largest clones take roughly 1.4%. Sequencing used peripheral blood. These receptors all stem from a woman aged 18-35 years with Graves' ophthalmopathy.

The chain links TRBV12-3 or TRBV12-4 to TRBJ1-6; D is perhaps TRBD1 (5 bases). The CDR3 totals 16 residues. The ends were cut back, 6 bases at V and 8 bases at J, with 20 bases in the middle. CDR3: CASSPRGGQVYSPLHF. The CDR3 coding sequence is TGTGCCAGCAGCCCGCGGGGAGGACAAGTTTATTCACCCCTCCACTTT.

Of note for this clonotype: This may be a read error: a much more frequent sequence differs by one nucleotide. V usage is TRBV6-2 or TRBV6-3 and J usage is TRBJ2-2; 9 bases are a match to TRBD2. Germline V gene sequence: CDR1 MNHEY, CDR2 SVGEGT. The CDR3 sequence is 15 residues long. This CDR3 reads CASWQRGVNIGELFF. CDR3 bases: TGTGCCAGCTGGCAGCGGGGGGTAAACATCGGGGAGCTGTTTTTT.

This clonotype came up many times. The chain has TRBV5-1 and TRBJ2-7, with TRBD1 matching 9 bases. The length of the CDR3 is 15 residues. The trim removed 4 bases at V and 5 bases at J, leaving 10 bases unmatched. Germline CDR1 SGHRS, CDR2 YFSETQ. The CDR3, as DNA: TGCGCCAGCAGCGACGGGACAGGGTGGAAAGACGAGCAGTACTTC. This sequence encodes CASSDGTGWKDEQYF.

Many counts were recorded for this clonotype. The rearrangement links TRBV7-3 to TRBJ1-1; TRBD1 matches 7 bases. The CDR3 extends over 13 amino acids. V lost 5 bases, J lost 4 bases, and 4 bases stayed unmatched. CDR1 is SGHTA and CDR2 is FQGTGA in the germline V gene. CDR3 nucleotides: TGTGCCAGCAGCCATAACAGGGGCACTGAAGCTTTCTTT. Translating it yields CASSHNRGTEAFF.

The chain combines TRBV20-1 with TRBJ2-5, with 11 positions matching TRBD2. The V gene end was trimmed by 5 bases and the J gene end by 5 bases; junction bases not matched to a gene: 10. This CDR3 spans 15 amino acids. CDR1 is DFQATT, CDR2 SNEGSKA, per germline (reference sequence). CDR3 in DNA: TGCAGTGCTTTTGGGGGACTAGCGGAGTGGGAGACCCAGTACTTC. Protein: CSAFGGLAEWETQYF.

This clonotype was seen ten or more times. This chain uses TRBV7-2 with TRBJ2-7; maybe TRBD1 (5 bases). Trimming pared 1 base from V and 6 bases from J, leaving 10 bases between. Germline values: CDR1 SGHTA, CDR2 FQGNSA. The CDR3 runs 13 residues. The CDR3 bases are TGTGCCAGCAGCTTAGTCACTGGGGCCGAGCAGTACTTC. As protein: CASSLVTGAEQYF. Variable domain in full (rest from reference TRBV7-2 and TRBJ2-7): GAGVSQSPSNKVTEKGKDVELRCDPISGHTALYWYRQSLGQGLEFLIYFQGNSAPDKSGLPSDRFSAERTGGSVSTLTIQRTQQEDSAVYLCASSLVTGAEQYFGPGTRLTVT.

This clonotype was seen ten or more times. V usage is TRBV27 and J usage is TRBJ1-2, with D possibly TRBD1 on 5 matching bases. Germline CDR1 is MNHEY and CDR2 is SMNVEV (reference sequence). The CDR3 consists of 15 residues. V lost 5 bases to trimming and J lost 7 bases, with 20 bases between them. The CDR3 sequence: CASSPRDGSSGGYTF. Here the CDR3 DNA reads TGTGCCAGCAGTCCCCGGGACGGATCCTCGGGTGGCTACACCTTC.

This chain joins TRBV6-2 or TRBV6-3 and TRBJ2-2, with a possible D match to TRBD2 (6 bases). V lost 3 bases and J 8 bases, leaving 16 bases between the germline ends. CDR3 length equals 15 residues. Germline values: CDR1 MNHEY, CDR2 SVGEGT. The CDR3 here is CASSYPGLLRGELFF. In nucleotides, the CDR3 is TGTGCCAGCAGTTATCCGGGACTTTTGAGGGGGGAGCTGTTTTTT.

With regard to this clonotype: A much larger clone lies a single base off, so this may be a read error. The J gene is TRBJ2-5, the V gene TRBV27; weak D call: TRBD1 (6 bases). Per germline, CDR1 MNHEY and CDR2 SMNVEV (reference sequence). The CDR3 runs 16 residues. The V end was cut by 4 bases, the J end by 4 bases, with 19 bases between. This CDR3 is CASSSTGSFFRETQYF. In nucleotides, the CDR3 is TGTGCCAGCAGTTCCACAGGGTCCTTTTTCCGAGAGACCCAGTACTTC.

This chain connects TRBV6-2 or TRBV6-3 to TRBJ1-5; D ambiguous. Germline CDR1 reads MNHEY; CDR2 reads SVGEGT. The CDR3 covers 12 residues. The V end was cut by 11 bases, the J end by 7 bases, with 15 bases between. The CDR3 loop reads CAASRLGQPQHF. The CDR3 DNA is TGTGCCGCAAGTAGGCTGGGACAGCCCCAGCATTTT.

This clonotype was found many times. The chain carries TRBV6-5 and TRBJ2-5; D uncertain. Germline lookup yields CDR1 MNHEY and CDR2 SVGAGI. V was clipped by 0 bases and J by 5 bases, with 10 bases between them. CDR3 length equals 14 residues. In nucleotides, the CDR3 is TGTGCCAGCAGTTACTCTTGGGTTGGGGAGACCCAGTACTTC. The encoded protein is CASSYSWVGETQYF.

This clonotype was picked up many times. V is TRBV5-1 and J is TRBJ2-7; D gene ambiguous. The germline V and J ends were trimmed by 4 bases and 5 bases, with 10 bases remaining between them. The germline gives CDR1 SGHRS, CDR2 YFSETQ. CDR3 length: 12 residues. CDR3 nucleotide sequence: TGCGCCAGCAGCCAATCCCTTGACGAGCAGTACTTC. It yields the protein CASSQSLDEQYF.

This clonotype was observed many times. This chain joins TRBV20-1 and TRBJ2-5; D unclear. Germline assignment: CDR1 DFQATT and CDR2 SNEGSKA (reference sequence). Trimming left V 0 bases short and J 4 bases short, with 0 bases between. This CDR3 region has 10 residues. CDR3 DNA sequence: TGCAGTGCTAGAGAAGAGACCCAGTACTTC. Protein: CSAREETQYF.

Ten or more counts support this clonotype. V and J are TRBV4-2 and TRBJ2-7; D perhaps matches TRBD2 (5 bases). The CDR3 runs to 13 residues. The germline CDR1 and CDR2 sequences are LGHNA and YNFKEQ. With 5 bases removed from V and 3 bases from J, the gap between germline ends came to 11 bases. The CDR3 protein is CASSSYDYYEQYF. The DNA of the CDR3 is TGTGCCAGCAGCAGTTATGACTACTACGAGCAGTACTTC.

This clonotype was observed at least ten times. CDR3 DNA sequence: TGTGCCAGCAGTTTAGAATCACAGGGGGTATACGAGCAGTACTTC. Encoded protein: CASSLESQGVYEQYF. The rearrangement uses TRBV12-3 or TRBV12-4 and TRBJ2-7, with 8 bases that match TRBD1. The CDR3 consists of 15 residues. Trimming removed 1 base from V and 4 bases from J; junction bases left unmatched: 6.

Ten or more counts support this clonotype. A single base separates this from a much larger clone, so it may be a read error. The V call is TRBV6-2 or TRBV6-3, the J call TRBJ2-6, with D hard to call. With 2 bases removed from V and 2 bases from J, the gap between germline ends came to 1 base. CDR1 and CDR2 (germline): MNHEY, SVGEGT. The CDR3 has 13 residues. CDR3 amino acids: CASSYTGANVLTF. The CDR3 region has the DNA TGTGCCAGCAGTTACACTGGGGCCAACGTCCTGACTTTC.

Ten or more counts support this clonotype. V gene TRBV6-2 or TRBV6-3 combines with J gene TRBJ2-4, with no clear D. V gave up 3 bases and J gave up 5 bases, with 2 bases separating them. CDR3 size: 11 residues. From germline, CDR1 is MNHEY and CDR2 SVGEGT. The CDR3 DNA reads TGTGCCAGCAGTTATCAAAACATTCAGTACTTC. Protein sequence: CASSYQNIQYF.

This clonotype was picked up many times. The chain is built from TRBV2 and TRBJ1-2; 7 bases agree with TRBD1. This CDR3 contains 10 residues. Germline CDR1 reads SNHLY; CDR2 reads FYNNEI. The CDR3 coding sequence is TGTGCGACAGGGCGAGATGGCTACACCTTC. It translates to CATGRDGYTF.

This clonotype came up a few times. CDR3 in DNA: TGTGCCAGCAGCCCGGGGTGGAGCTACGAGCAGTACTTC. Its translation is CASSPGWSYEQYF. V gene TRBV7-9 combines with J gene TRBJ2-7, with D possibly matching TRBD2 (5 bases). The CDR3 spans 13 residues. V lost 5 bases, J lost 3 bases, and 11 bases lay in between. The germline CDR1 and CDR2 sequences are SEHNR and FQNEAQ (reference sequence).

This chain connects TRBV29-1 to TRBJ2-7, with 9 bases fitting TRBD1. This CDR3 has 13 residues. The V gene's germline CDR1 is SQVTM and CDR2 ANQGSEA. J gave up 5 bases and V 4 bases, and 6 bases lay outside the gene matches. The CDR3 spells CSVVNRGRNEQYF. CDR3 nucleotide sequence: TGCAGCGTTGTAAACAGGGGGCGTAACGAGCAGTACTTC.

This clonotype was picked up many times. The chain combines TRBV11-2 with TRBJ1-3; 8 bases are shared with TRBD1. The germline V gene has CDR1 SGHAT and CDR2 FQNNGV. The CDR3 has 18 amino acids. Unmatched junction bases numbered 13, after V lost 6 bases and J lost 0 bases. The DNA for the CDR3 is TGTGCCAGCAGTTCCTTCCAGGGGGCTAGCGACTCTGGAAACACCATATATTTT. Protein product: CASSSFQGASDSGNTIYF. Full variable domain (rest looked up from reference TRBV11-2 and TRBJ1-3): EAGVAQSPRYKIIEKRQSVAFWCNPISGHATLYWYQQILGQGPKLLIQFQNNGVVDDSQLPKDRFSAERLKGVDSTLKIQPAKLEDSAVYLCASSSFQGASDSGNTIYFGEGSWLTVV.

This clonotype was seen more than once but under ten times. This could be a read error, since a much larger clone is one nucleotide away. Since no conserved phenylalanine or tryptophan closes the CDR3, a read error is the likely cause. The CDR3 spells CSARGDWDRRNQPQHL. The CDR3 DNA reads as TGCAGTGCTAGAGGCGATTGGGACAGACGCAATCAGCCCCAGCATTTG. The chain joins TRBV20-1 to TRBJ1-5; TRBD1 matches at 7 bases. Per germline, CDR1 DFQATT and CDR2 SNEGSKA (reference sequence). CDR3 size: 16 residues. Germline trimming cut 1 base from V and 2 bases from J; bases unmatched to any gene: 8.

Many counts were recorded for this clonotype. CDR3 in DNA: TGTGCCAGCAGTTCCGTTACCCCAGCCCACTCGGCATACGAGCAGTACTTC. Protein product: CASSSVTPAHSAYEQYF. This chain links TRBV6-5 with TRBJ2-7; D gene unclear. Trimming took off 4 bases at V and 4 bases at J, with 23 bases between the two ends. Germline CDR1 is MNHEY and CDR2 is SVGAGI. The CDR3 runs 17 residues.

This clonotype was found many times. The V call is TRBV12-3 or TRBV12-4, the J call TRBJ1-6, with D uncertain. The CDR3 is 15 residues long. Deletions cut 3 bases from V and 2 bases from J, with 8 bases between. The CDR3 region has the DNA TGTGCCAGCAGTTTGCGGAGGGCCTATAATTCACCCCTCCACTTT. Encoded protein: CASSLRRAYNSPLHF.